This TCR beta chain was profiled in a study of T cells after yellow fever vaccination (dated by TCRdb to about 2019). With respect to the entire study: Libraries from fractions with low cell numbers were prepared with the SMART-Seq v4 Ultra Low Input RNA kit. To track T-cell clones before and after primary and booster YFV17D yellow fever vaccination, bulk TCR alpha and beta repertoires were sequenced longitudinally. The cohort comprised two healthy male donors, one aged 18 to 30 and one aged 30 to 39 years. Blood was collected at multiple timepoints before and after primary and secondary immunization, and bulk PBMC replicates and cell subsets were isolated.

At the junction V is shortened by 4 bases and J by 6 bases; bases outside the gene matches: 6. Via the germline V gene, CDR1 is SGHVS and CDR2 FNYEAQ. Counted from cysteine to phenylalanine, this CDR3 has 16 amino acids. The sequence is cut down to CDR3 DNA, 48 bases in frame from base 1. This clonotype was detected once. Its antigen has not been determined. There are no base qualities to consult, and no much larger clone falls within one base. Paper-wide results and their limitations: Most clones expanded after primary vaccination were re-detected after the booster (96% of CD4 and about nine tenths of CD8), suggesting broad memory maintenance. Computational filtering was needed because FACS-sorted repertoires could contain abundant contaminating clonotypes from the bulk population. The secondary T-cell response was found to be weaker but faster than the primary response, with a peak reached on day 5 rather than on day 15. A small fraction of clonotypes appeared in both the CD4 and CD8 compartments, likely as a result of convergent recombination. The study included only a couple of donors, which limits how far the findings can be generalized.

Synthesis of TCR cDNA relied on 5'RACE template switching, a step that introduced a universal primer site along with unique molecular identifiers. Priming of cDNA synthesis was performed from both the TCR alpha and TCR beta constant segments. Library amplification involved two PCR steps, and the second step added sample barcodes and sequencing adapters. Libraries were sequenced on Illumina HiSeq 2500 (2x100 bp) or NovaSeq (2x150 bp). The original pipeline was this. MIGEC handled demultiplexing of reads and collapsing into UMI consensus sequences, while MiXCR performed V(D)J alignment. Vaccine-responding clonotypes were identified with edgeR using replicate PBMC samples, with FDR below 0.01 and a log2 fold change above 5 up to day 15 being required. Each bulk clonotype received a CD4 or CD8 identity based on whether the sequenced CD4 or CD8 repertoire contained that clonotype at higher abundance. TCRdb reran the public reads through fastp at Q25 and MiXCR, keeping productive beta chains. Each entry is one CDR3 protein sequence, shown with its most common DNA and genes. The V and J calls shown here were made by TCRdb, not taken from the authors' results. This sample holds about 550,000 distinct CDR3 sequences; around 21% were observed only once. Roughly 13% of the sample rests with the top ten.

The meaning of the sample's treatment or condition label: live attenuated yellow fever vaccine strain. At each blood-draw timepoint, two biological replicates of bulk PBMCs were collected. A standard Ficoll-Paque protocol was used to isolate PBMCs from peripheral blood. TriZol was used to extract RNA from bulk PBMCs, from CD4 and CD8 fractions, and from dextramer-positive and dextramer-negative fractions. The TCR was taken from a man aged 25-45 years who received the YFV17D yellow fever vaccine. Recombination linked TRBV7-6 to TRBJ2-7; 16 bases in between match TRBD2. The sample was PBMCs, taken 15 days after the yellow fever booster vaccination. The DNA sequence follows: TGTGCCAGCAGCTCGGGACTAGCGGGAGGGCGCCTCGAGCAGTACTTC. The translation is CASSSGLAGGRLEQYF.